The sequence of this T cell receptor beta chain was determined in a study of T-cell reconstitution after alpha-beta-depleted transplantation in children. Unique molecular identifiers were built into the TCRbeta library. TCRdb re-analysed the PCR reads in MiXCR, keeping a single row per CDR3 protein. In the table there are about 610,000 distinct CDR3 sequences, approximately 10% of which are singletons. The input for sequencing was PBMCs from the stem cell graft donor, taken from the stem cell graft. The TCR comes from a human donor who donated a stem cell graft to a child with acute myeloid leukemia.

CDR3 protein: CASSTWTSGRIKDTQYF. The CDR3 DNA reads TGTGCCAGCAGCACCTGGACTAGCGGGAGAATAAAAGATACGCAGTATTTT. The chain combines TRBV7-2 with TRBJ2-3; TRBD2 matches 13 bases. This CDR3 is 17 amino acids long. The germline CDR1 and CDR2 sequences are SGHTA and FQGNSA. Losses at the gene ends were 5 bases for V and 5 bases for J; bases not matched to a gene: 10.